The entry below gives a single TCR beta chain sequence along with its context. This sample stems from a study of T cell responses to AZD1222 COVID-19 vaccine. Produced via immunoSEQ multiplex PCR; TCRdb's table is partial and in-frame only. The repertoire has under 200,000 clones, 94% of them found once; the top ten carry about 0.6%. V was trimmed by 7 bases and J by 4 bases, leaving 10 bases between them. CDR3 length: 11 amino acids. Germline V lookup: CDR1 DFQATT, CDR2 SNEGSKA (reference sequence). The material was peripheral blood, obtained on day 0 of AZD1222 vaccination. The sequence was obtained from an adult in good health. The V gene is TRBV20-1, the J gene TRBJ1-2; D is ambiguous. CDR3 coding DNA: TGCAGTGGAGTATCGAGCTATGGCTACACCTTC. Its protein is CSGVSSYGYTF.